A selection of T cell receptor beta chains follows, all from one sample in a study of OX40 agonist ivuxolimab in advanced cancers. Libraries were prepared by immunoSEQ multiplex PCR; TCRdb keeps only in-frame clonotypes and omits some of them. Of about 62,000 clones in the sample, 65% to 90% were seen once. Specimen: CD4+ or CD8+ T cells sorted from blood, collected in a trial of the OX40 agonist ivuxolimab. These receptor sequences come from an adult with an advanced solid tumor such as melanoma, head and neck, liver or kidney cancer. Each CDR3 is given with its conserved first and last residue. Fields, in order: V gene, CDR3 protein.

TRBV5-5	CASSPRQGPSSGANVLTF
TRBV6-6	CASSYSDRGGEQYF
TRBV5-1	CASSLGQETQYF
TRBV6-6	CASSRGQGNQPQHF
TRBV9	CASSPRGEQGGLADTQYF
TRBV28	CASRPTSGTGNTEAFF
TRBV18	CASSPGAGNTEAFF
TRBV5-4	CASRLAGALETQYF
TRBV5-1	CASSVDRVAETQYF
TRBV6-6	CASSEPPTVPEAFF
TRBV19	CASRSRAQEVDTQYF
TRBV5-1	CATSAEGRAGTEAFF
TRBV11-1	CASSSPDGGISRGTEAFF
TRBV11-2	CASSLRAYEQYF
TRBV4-3	CASSQERGYYGYTF
TRBV2	CASSSLAGANVLTF
TRBV14	CASSLGQGSMGEAQYF
TRBV11-2	CASSFERGQETQYF
TRBV6-6	CASSSAGTGGETQYF
TRBV5-1	CASSLRQVQAGELFF
TRBV19	CASSQRGTVSMELFF
TRBV7-2	CASSPRTNQPQHF
TRBV5-1	CASSLETGGISGANVLTF